One sample yielded the 18 T cell receptor beta chains listed below, sequenced in a study of blood T cell repertoires in COVID-19. Libraries were prepared by immunoSEQ multiplex PCR; TCRdb keeps only in-frame clonotypes and omits some of them. The sample holds tens of thousands of clones, 80% to 90% seen once. The sequencing sample was made of peripheral blood. These receptors were collected from a woman aged 70-85 years with acute or convalescent COVID-19.

DNA for the CDR3: TGTGCCATCAGTGAGGGGGGGAGCTCCTATAATTCACCCCTCCACTTT. It is translated as CAISEGGSSYNSPLHF. The V call is TRBV10-3, the J call TRBJ1-6; the D gene is possibly TRBD1 (5 bases). The CDR3 is made up of 16 amino acids. V was pared by 2 bases and J by 0 bases, with 8 bases between. The germline CDR1 and CDR2 sequences are ENHRY and SYGVKD.

This chain links TRBV5-6 with TRBJ2-1; 7 nucleotides line up with TRBD1. Germline-derived CDR1 and CDR2 are SGHDT and YYEEEE. The J segment lost 7 bases and the V segment lost 6 bases, leaving 19 bases of the junction unmatched. This CDR3 comprises 17 residues. CDR3 residues: CASIKTGDRSRGNEQFF. Written as DNA, the CDR3 is TGTGCCAGCATCAAAACAGGGGATCGCTCTAGGGGGAATGAGCAGTTCTTC.

The chain employs TRBV2 and TRBJ1-5, with D possibly TRBD1 on 5 matching bases. V lost 7 bases and J lost 6, with 13 bases in between. There are 13 residues in the CDR3. CDR1 is SNHLY and CDR2 is FYNNEI in the germline V gene. The CDR3 sequence: CASTQGGPQPQHF. In DNA form, the CDR3 reads TGTGCCAGCACCCAGGGTGGACCTCAGCCCCAGCATTTT.

The V call is TRBV5-1, the J call TRBJ2-2, with 10 positions matching TRBD1. This CDR3 has 19 amino acids. In germline, CDR1 is SGHRS, CDR2 YFSETQ. The ends lost 5 bases at V and 7 bases at J; junction bases unmatched: 20. The CDR3 reads CASSVLRDRGRSFGGELFF. The DNA of the CDR3 is TGCGCCAGCAGTGTTCTCCGGGACAGGGGACGGTCTTTCGGCGGGGAGCTGTTTTTT.

This chain joins TRBV28 and TRBJ2-5, with 8 bases lining up with TRBD2. V shed 3 bases, J shed 1 base, and the junction held 4 bases outside the gene matches. The CDR3 contains 15 residues. Germline CDR1 MDHEN, CDR2 SYDVKM. CDR3 in amino acids: CASSFSSGGQETQYF. The CDR3 bases are TGTGCCAGCAGTTTTTCGAGCGGGGGCCAAGAGACCCAGTACTTC.

In nucleotides, the CDR3 is TGTGCCAGCAGCAGACAGGGCGGGTATGGCTACACCTTC. It encodes CASSRQGGYGYTF. This chain connects TRBV5-5 to TRBJ1-2, with 7 bases matching TRBD1. This CDR3 comprises 13 residues. Germline V CDR1 and CDR2: SGHKS, YYEKEE (reference sequence). V trimming: 4 bases; J trimming: 5 bases; junction bases outside the gene matches: 5.

The chain carries TRBV5-1 and TRBJ2-5; the D gene is possibly TRBD2 (6 bases). Germline V gene sequence: CDR1 SGHRS, CDR2 YFSETQ. The CDR3 consists of 15 residues. Trimming left V 0 bases short and J 4 bases short, with 13 bases between. The CDR3 loop reads CASSLVPSVRETQYF. In DNA, the CDR3 is TGCGCCAGCAGCTTGGTGCCTAGCGTAAGAGAGACCCAGTACTTC.

The J gene is TRBJ2-3, the V gene TRBV7-2; TRBD2 agrees at 14 bases. This CDR3 is 16 amino acids long. CDR1 is SGHTA and CDR2 is FQGNSA in the germline V gene. Trimming removed 5 bases from V and 9 bases from J; junction bases left unmatched: 10. The CDR3 loop is CASSKGLAGGEGTQYF. The CDR3 nucleotides are TGTGCCAGCAGCAAAGGACTAGCGGGGGGCGAGGGAACGCAGTATTTT.

In this sample, this clone turned up once. This chain joins TRBV10-3 and TRBJ1-2; D not certain. Trimming left V 0 bases short and J 8 bases short, with 22 bases between. The CDR3 contains 17 residues. CDR1 is ENHRY and CDR2 is SYGVKD in the germline V gene. Here the CDR3 reads CAISESVGDNTQRGYTF. CDR3 nucleotides: TGTGCCATCAGTGAGTCAGTGGGAGACAACACCCAACGAGGCTACACCTTC.

This CDR3 is CSATSGGEQFF. The CDR3 bases are TGCAGTGCTACGAGCGGGGGTGAGCAGTTCTTC. The chain employs TRBV20-1 and TRBJ2-1; 8 bases fit TRBD2. V shed 4 bases and J 9 bases; nucleotides not matched to a gene: 2. This CDR3 comprises 11 residues. From germline, CDR1 is DFQATT and CDR2 SNEGSKA (reference sequence).

This clone was seen a handful of times. The CDR3 loop is CATQPGQGYNEQFF. Written as DNA, the CDR3 is TGCGCCACCCAACCGGGACAGGGTTACAATGAGCAGTTCTTC. This sequence joins TRBV5-1 and TRBJ2-1, with 9 nucleotides matching TRBD1. CDR1 SGHRS and CDR2 YFSETQ come from the germline V gene. V was clipped by 9 bases and J by 4 bases; unmatched bases: 8. This CDR3 is 14 amino acids long.

A single count supports this clone. The chain employs TRBV5-5 and TRBJ1-4; unclear D gene. Between the trimmed V and J ends, which lost 0 bases and 5 bases, there was a span of 14 bases. CDR1 and CDR2 from the germline V gene are SGHKS and YYEKEE (reference sequence). The CDR3 extends over 16 amino acids. CDR3 amino acids: CASSLGVRGGNEKLFF. In DNA, the CDR3 is TGTGCCAGCAGCTTGGGAGTCCGGGGAGGCAATGAAAAACTGTTTTTT.

The chain combines TRBV10-3 with TRBJ2-4, with no clear D. Germline V gene lookup returns CDR1 ENHRY and CDR2 SYGVKD. There are 14 residues in the CDR3. V dropped 0 bases and J dropped 0 bases, with 3 bases sitting between them. CDR3 protein: CAISESLAKNIQYF. In nucleotides, the CDR3 is TGTGCCATCAGTGAGTCTCTAGCCAAAAACATTCAGTACTTC.

This clone was observed a single time. The V gene is TRBV30, the J gene TRBJ1-4; D is possibly TRBD1 (6 bases). This CDR3 has 10 residues. The germline CDR1 and CDR2 sequences are GTSNPN and SVGIG (reference sequence). CDR3 protein: CVAGDEKLFF. In DNA, the CDR3 is TGTGTTGCAGGGGACGAAAAACTGTTTTTT.

The CDR3 spells CASSEDRDGYTF. The CDR3 nucleotides are TGTGCCAGCAGTGAAGACAGGGATGGCTACACCTTC. J is TRBJ1-2 and V is TRBV6-1, with a possible D match to TRBD1 (6 bases). V gave up 1 base and J gave up 6 bases, with 6 bases separating them. Germline V lookup: CDR1 MNHNS, CDR2 SASEGT. CDR3 length equals 12 residues.

The chain employs TRBV14 and TRBJ2-5, with D possibly TRBD2 on 5 matching bases. V was pared by 4 bases and J by 5 bases, with 17 bases between. The CDR3 sequence is 15 residues long. Per the germline V gene, CDR1 is SGHDN and CDR2 is FVKESK. CDR3 DNA sequence: TGTGCCAGCAGCCCGCTAAGCGCTCGAGGGGAGACCCAGTACTTC. Its protein is CASSPLSARGETQYF.

The CDR3 reads CASSQDRRVTGELFF. CDR3 DNA sequence: TGCGCCAGCAGCCAAGATCGGAGGGTCACCGGGGAGCTGTTTTTT. The chain couples TRBV4-3 to TRBJ2-2, with D perhaps matching TRBD2 (6 bases). The CDR3 contains 15 residues. Trimming took off 0 bases at V and 4 bases at J, with 9 bases between the two ends. The germline gives CDR1 LGHNA, CDR2 YSLEER.

The CDR3 nucleotides read TGTGCCAGCGGCGGGAGAACAGATACGCAGTATTTT. Translating it yields CASGGRTDTQYF. The rearrangement links TRBV9 to TRBJ2-3; TRBD2 matches 7 bases. Germline loops: CDR1 SGDLS, CDR2 YYNGEE. The CDR3 runs to 12 residues. The V and J ends lost 7 bases and 3 bases, in that order; junction bases with no gene match: 2.